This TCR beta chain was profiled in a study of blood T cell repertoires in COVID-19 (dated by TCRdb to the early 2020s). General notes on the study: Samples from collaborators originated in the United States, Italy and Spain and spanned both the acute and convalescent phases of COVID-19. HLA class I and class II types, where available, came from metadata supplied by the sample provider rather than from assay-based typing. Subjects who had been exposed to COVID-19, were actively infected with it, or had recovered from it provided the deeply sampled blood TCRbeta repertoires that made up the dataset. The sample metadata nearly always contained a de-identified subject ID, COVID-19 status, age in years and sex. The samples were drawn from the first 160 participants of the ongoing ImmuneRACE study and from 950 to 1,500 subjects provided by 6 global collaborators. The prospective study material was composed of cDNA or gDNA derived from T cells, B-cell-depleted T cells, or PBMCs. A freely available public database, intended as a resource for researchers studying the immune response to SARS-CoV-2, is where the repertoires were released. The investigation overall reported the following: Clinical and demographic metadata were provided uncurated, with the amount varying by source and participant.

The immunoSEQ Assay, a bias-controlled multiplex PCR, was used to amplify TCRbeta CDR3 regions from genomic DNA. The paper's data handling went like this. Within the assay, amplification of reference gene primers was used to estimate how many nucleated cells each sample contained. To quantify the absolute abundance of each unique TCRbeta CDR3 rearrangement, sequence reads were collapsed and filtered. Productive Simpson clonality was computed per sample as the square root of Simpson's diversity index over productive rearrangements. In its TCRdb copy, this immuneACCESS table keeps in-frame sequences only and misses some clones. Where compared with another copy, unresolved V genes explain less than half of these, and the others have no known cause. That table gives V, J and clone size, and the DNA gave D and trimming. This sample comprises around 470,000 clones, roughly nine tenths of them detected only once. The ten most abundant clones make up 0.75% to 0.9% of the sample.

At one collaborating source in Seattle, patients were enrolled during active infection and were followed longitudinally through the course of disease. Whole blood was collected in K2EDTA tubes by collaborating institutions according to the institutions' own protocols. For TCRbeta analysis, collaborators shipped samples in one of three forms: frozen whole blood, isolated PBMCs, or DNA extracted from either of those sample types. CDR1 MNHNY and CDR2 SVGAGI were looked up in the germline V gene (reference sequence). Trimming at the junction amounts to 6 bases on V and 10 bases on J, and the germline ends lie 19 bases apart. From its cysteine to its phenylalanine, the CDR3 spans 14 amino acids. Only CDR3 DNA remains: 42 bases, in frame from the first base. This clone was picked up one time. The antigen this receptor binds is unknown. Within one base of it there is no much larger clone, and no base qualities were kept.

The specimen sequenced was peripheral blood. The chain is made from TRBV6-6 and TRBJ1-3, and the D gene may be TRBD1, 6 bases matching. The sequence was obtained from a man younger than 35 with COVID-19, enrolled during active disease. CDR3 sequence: CASRDHGTSLTIYF. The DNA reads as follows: TGTGCCAGCAGGGACCACGGGACATCTTTAACCATATATTTT.